The source of this TCR beta chain is a study of human T cells and chemical hapten exposure. Germline assignment: CDR1 SGHVS and CDR2 FNYEAQ. V lost 7 bases to trimming and J lost 7 bases, with 17 bases between them. This CDR3 is 14 amino acids long. One entry per CDR3 protein results from TCRdb running MiXCR on the RACE reads. The repertoire has more than 85,000 distinct CDR3 sequences, roughly a tenth of them found once; the top ten carry approximately 3%. Specified time point: patch test 2, 6 weeks after DPC sensitization. Treatment here: therapeutic diphenylcyclopropenone sensitization with weekly scalp DPC.

The starting material was whole blood, obtained in connection with sensitization to the hapten diphenylcyclopropenone (DPC). The origin of this receptor is a woman aged 40 to 50 with alopecia areata. Some clones in this sample may be carry-over from other donors' samples. This sequence joins TRBV7-6 and TRBJ2-1, with D unresolved. Here the CDR3 reads CASNQSIGVNEQFF. DNA of the CDR3: TGTGCCAGCAACCAAAGTATAGGCGTAAATGAGCAGTTCTTC.